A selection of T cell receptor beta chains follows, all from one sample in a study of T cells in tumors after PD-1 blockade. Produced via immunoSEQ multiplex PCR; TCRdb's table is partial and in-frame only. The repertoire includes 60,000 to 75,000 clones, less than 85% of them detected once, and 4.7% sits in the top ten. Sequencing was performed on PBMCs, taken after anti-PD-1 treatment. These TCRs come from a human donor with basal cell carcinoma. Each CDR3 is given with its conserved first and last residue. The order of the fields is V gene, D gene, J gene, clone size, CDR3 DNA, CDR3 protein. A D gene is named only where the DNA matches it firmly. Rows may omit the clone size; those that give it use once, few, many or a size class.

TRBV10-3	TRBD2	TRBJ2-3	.	TGTGCCGCCCGACTAGCGTTTAGCACAGATACGCAGTATTTT	CAARLAFSTDTQYF
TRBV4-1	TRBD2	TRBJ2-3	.	TGCGCCAGCAGCGACAGCGGGGGAGACACAGATACGCAGTATTTT	CASSDSGGDTDTQYF
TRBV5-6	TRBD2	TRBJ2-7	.	TGTGCCAGCAGCTCGGGACTAGCGGGCTCCTACGAGCAGTACTTC	CASSSGLAGSYEQYF
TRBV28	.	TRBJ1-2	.	TGTGCCAGCAGGGGGAGTCGTAGCGGCTACACCTTC	CASRGSRSGYTF
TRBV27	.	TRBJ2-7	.	TGTGCCAGCAGTTTCACCGACAGATACGAGCAGTACTTC	CASSFTDRYEQYF
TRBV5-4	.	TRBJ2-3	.	TGTGCCAGCAGCTTGTCGGCCCTCACAGATACGCAGTATTTT	CASSLSALTDTQYF
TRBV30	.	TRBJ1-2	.	TGTGCCTGGGATTTATCCCAAAACTATGGCTACACCTTC	CAWDLSQNYGYTF
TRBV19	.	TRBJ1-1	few	TGTGCCAGTAGTATGGGGACTCTCACTGAAGCTTTCTTT	CASSMGTLTEAFF
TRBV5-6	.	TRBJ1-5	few	TGTGCCAGCAGCTTGGTGGGTAGCAATCAGCCCCAGCATTTT	CASSLVGSNQPQHF
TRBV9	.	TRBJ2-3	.	TGTGCCAGCAGCCTTGTAGGGGATACGCAGTATTTT	CASSLVGDTQYF
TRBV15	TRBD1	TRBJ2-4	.	TGTGCCACCAGCGGACAGGGGGCGGTACTAGCCAAAAACATTCAGTACTTC	CATSGQGAVLAKNIQYF
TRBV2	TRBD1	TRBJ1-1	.	TGTGCCAGCCAGGACAGGGAGGGATCTGAAGCTTTCTTT	CASQDREGSEAFF
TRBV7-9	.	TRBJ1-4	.	TGTGCCAGCAGCAGCGGGCCCACGGGGGATGAAAAACTGTTTTTT	CASSSGPTGDEKLFF
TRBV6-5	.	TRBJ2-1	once	TGTGCCAGCAGTTACTCCCTGGGGAGTGAGCAGTTCTTC	CASSYSLGSEQFF
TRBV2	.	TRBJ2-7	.	TGTGCCAGCAGTGTTTTTTCGGCGCTTATAGCCGAGCAGTACTTC	CASSVFSALIAEQYF
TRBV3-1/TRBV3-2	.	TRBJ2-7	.	TGTGCCAGCAGCCCCCGGGGCTCCTACGAGCAGTACTTC	CASSPRGSYEQYF
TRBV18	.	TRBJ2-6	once	TGTGCCAGCTCCCTCGGACAGTCTGCTGGGGCCAACGTCCTGACTTTC	CASSLGQSAGANVLTF
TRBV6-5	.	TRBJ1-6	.	TGTGCCAGCAGTTCAGGGGTGGGGTCACCCCTCCACTTT	CASSSGVGSPLHF
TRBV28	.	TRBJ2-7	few	TGTGCCAGCACCTTCGGGACAAGGGGCTACGAGCAGTACTTC	CASTFGTRGYEQYF
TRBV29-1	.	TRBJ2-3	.	TGCAGCGTTGGGGGGGGCCAGGCAGATACGCAGTATTTT	CSVGGGQADTQYF
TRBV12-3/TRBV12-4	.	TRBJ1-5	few	TGTGCCAGCAGTTCCAGGGGTTATCAGCCCCAGCATTTT	CASSSRGYQPQHF
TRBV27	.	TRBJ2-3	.	TGTGCCAGCAGTACCCCCACAGATACGCAGTATTTT	CASSTPTDTQYF
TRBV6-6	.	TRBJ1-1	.	TGTGCCAGCAGTTACCTAAGGACAGAAGCTGAAGCTTTCTTT	CASSYLRTEAEAFF
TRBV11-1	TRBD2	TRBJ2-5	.	TGTGCCAGCAGCCACCGGACTAGCGGGGGAGGAGAGACCCAGTACTTC	CASSHRTSGGGETQYF
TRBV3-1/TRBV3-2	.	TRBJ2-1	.	TGTGCCAGCAGCCAAGGGCGGGACACCATCTACAATGAGCAGTTCTTC	CASSQGRDTIYNEQFF
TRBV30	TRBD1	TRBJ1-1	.	TGTGCCTGGAGCCCAAGGGGAGGGGGCGGTAACACTGAAGCTTTCTTT	CAWSPRGGGGNTEAFF
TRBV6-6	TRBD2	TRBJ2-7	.	TGTGCCAGCAGTAAAAGCGGGGGGGTCTACGAGCAGTACTTC	CASSKSGGVYEQYF
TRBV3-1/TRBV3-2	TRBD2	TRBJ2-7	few	TGTGCCAGCGGAGGGATACAGCGGGATCGAACCTACGAGCAGTACTTC	CASGGIQRDRTYEQYF
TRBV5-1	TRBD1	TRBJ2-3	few	TGCGCCAGCAGCTTTCGACAGGGGGATACGCAGTATTTT	CASSFRQGDTQYF
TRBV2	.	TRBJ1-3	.	TGTGCCAGCCAGTTCTCTGGAAACACCATATATTTT	CASQFSGNTIYF
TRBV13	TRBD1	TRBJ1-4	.	TGTGCCAGCAGCTTAGGAACAGGGGGGTCTGAAAAACTGTTTTTT	CASSLGTGGSEKLFF
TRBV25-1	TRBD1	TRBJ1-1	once	TGTGCCAGCAGTGCAGGGGGCCGGACTGAAGCTTTCTTT	CASSAGGRTEAFF
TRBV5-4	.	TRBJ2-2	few	TGTGCCAGCAGCCTCCGCATTGCAGGGGCCGGGGAGCTGTTTTTT	CASSLRIAGAGELFF
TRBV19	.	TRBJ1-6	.	TGTGCCGACACGGGGGGCGATTCACCCCTCCACTTT	CADTGGDSPLHF
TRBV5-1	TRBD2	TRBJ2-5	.	TGCGCCAGCAGCTTGGATAGCGGGGAGACCCAGTACTTC	CASSLDSGETQYF
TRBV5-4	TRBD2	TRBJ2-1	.	TGTGCCAGTTATAGCGGGGGTCCGATCTCCAATGAGCAGTTCTTC	CASYSGGPISNEQFF
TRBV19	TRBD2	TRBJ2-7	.	TGTGCCAGTAGACCCGGGACTAGCGTTCCCTACGAGCAGTACTTC	CASRPGTSVPYEQYF
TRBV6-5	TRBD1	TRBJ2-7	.	TGTGCCAGCACCTCAGGGGGTCTGCCCCACGAGCAGTACTTC	CASTSGGLPHEQYF
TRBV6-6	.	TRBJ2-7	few	TGTGCCAGCAGCCAACAGTACTACGAGCAGTACTTC	CASSQQYYEQYF
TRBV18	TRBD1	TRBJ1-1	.	TGTGCCAGCTCACTGACAGGGGACCCCCTCTTGAACACTGAAGCTTTCTTT	CASSLTGDPLLNTEAFF